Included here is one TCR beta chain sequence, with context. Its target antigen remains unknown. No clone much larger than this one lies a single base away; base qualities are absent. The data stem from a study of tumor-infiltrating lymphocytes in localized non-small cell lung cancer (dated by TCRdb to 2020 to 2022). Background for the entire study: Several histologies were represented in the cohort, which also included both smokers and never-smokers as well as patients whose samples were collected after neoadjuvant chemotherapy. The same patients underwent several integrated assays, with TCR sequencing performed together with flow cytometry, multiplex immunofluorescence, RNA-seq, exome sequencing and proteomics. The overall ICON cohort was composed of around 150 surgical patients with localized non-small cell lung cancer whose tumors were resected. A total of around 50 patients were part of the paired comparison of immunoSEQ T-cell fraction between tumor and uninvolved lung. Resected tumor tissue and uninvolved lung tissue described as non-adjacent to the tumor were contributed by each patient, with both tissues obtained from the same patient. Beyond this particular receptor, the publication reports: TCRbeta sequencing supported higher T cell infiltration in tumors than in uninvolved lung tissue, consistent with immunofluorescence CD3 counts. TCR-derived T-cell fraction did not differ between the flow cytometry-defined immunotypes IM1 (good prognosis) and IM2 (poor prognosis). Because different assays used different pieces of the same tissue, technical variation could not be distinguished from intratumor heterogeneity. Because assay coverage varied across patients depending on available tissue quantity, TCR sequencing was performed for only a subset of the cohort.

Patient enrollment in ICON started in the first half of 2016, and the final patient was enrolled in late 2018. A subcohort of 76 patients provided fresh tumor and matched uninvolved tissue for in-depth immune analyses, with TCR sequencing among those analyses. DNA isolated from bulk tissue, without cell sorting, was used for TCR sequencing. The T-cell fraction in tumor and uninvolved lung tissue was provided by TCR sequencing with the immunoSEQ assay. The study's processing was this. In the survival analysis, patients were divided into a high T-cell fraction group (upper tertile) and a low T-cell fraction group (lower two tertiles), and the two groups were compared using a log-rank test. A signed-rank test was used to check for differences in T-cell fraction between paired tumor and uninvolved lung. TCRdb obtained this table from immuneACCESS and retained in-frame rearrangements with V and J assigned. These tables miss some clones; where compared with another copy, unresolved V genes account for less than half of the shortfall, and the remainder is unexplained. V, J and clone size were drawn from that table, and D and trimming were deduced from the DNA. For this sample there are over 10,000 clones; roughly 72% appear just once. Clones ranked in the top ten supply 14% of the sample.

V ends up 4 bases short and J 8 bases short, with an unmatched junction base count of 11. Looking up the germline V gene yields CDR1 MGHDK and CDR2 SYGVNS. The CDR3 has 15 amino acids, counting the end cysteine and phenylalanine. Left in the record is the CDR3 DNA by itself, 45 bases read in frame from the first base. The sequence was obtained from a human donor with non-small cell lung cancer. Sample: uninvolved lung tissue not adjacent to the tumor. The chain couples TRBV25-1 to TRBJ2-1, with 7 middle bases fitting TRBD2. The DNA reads TGTGCCAGCAGTGCCTTTGGCGGGAGTTTGGATGAGCAGTTCTTC. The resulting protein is CASSAFGGSLDEQFF.